The TCR beta chain described here comes from a study of T cells in Graves' hyperthyroidism and ophthalmopathy. Study conclusions and caveats: In the blood, most expanded thyroid clonotypes above 0.001 appeared as well. Separation of ophthalmopathy from stable hyperthyroidism was achieved by a 13 V-J model.

This clonotype was observed many times. Its antigen is still unknown. From RNA transcripts, TCR beta CDR3 regions were amplified. The HTBI set primed first-round TCR CDR3 RT-PCR. TCRdb reprocessed the multiplex PCR reads via MiXCR and lists one record per CDR3 protein. The profile covers over 650,000 distinct CDR3 sequences, with nearly 45% appearing a single time and under 8% taken by the ten largest. A patient was excluded if there was uncontrolled infection, other autoimmune disease, pregnancy or lactation. The CDR3 has 16 amino acids. Germline-derived CDR1 and CDR2 are KGHDR and SFDVKD. Trimming shortened V by 7 bases and J by 0 bases, and 17 bases separated the two germline ends.

The rearrangement joins TRBV24-1 to TRBJ2-5, with D perhaps matching TRBD1 or TRBD2 (5 bases each). The clonotype comes from an adult man with Graves' disease, either hyperthyroidism or ophthalmopathy (not recorded which). What was sequenced was peripheral blood or thyroid tissue (not recorded which). The CDR3 reads CATSPTRGRYQETQYF. The CDR3 nucleotides read TGTGCCACCAGCCCTACCCGGGGCCGGTACCAAGAGACCCAGTACTTC.